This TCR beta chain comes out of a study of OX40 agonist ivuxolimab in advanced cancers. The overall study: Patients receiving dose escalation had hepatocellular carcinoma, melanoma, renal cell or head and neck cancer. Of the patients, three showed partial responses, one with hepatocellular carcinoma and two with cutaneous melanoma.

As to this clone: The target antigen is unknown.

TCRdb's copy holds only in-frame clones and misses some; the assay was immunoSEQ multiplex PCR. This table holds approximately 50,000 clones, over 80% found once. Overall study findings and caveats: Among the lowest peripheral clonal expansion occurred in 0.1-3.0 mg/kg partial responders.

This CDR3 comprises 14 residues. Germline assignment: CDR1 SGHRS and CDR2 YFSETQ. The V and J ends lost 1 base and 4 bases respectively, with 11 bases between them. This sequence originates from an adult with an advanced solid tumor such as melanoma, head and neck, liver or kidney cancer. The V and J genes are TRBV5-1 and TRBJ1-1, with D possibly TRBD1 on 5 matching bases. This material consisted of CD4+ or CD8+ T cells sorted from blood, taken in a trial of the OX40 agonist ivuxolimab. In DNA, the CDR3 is TGCGCCAGCAGCTTGAGCCCAGGGTCCACTGAAGCTTTCTTT. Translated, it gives CASSLSPGSTEAFF.